One T cell receptor (beta chain) is described in this entry. Antigen specificity is unknown. Germline lookup yields CDR1 SGHTA and CDR2 FQGNSA. V was shortened by 2 bases and J by 4 bases, with 17 bases between the two germline ends. There are 17 residues in the CDR3. These data come from a study of shared clonotypes between healthy human individuals. Overall study context: Per donor, three plates held CD4 naive cells, three held CD4 memory, two held CD8 naive and one held CD8 memory. Study-level points and caveats: It was anticipated that sequencing depth would influence how many clonotypes donors shared.

Sorted-subset replicate PCR reactions were performed with 150 to 200 ng DNA, corresponding to tens of thousands of T cell genomes. TCRdb's copy holds only in-frame clones and misses some; the assay was immunoSEQ multiplex PCR. Seen here are 2 million to 2.5 million clones, approximately 94% observed once, and the top ten hold roughly 0.13%. The chain recombines TRBV7-2 with TRBJ2-2; D tentatively fits TRBD1 or TRBD2 (5 bases each). The sequence was obtained from a man aged 18 to 30 in good health. The sequenced sample was naive CD4+ T cells sorted from blood. Documented subset: CD45RA+ positively selected. The CDR3 region is CASSLMGVITTTGELFF. The DNA for the CDR3 is TGTGCCAGCAGCTTAATGGGGGTCATAACCACCACCGGGGAGCTGTTTTTT.